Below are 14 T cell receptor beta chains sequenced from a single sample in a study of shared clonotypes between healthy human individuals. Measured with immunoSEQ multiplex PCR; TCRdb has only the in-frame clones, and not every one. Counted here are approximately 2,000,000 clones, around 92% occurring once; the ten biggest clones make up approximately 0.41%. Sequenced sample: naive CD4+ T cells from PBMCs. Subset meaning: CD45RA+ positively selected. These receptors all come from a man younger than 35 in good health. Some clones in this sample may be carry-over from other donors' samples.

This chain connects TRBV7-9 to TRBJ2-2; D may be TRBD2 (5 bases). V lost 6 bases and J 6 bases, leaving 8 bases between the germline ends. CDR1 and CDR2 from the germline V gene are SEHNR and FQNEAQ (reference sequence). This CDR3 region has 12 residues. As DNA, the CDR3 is TGTGCCAGCAGGGCGAGGGCCGGGGAGCTGTTTTTT. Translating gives CASRARAGELFF. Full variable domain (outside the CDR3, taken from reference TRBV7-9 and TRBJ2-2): DTGVSQNPRHKITKRGQNVTFRCDPISEHNRLYWYRQTLGQGPEFLTYFQNEAQLEKSRLLSDRFSAERPKGSFSTLEIQRTEQGDSAMYLCASRARAGELFFGEGSRLTVL.

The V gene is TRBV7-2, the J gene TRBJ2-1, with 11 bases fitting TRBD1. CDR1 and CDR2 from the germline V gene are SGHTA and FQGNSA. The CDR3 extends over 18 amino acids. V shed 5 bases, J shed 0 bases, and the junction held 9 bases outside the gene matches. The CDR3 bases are TGTGCCAGCAGCACCCCACGGGACAGGGGGTTCTCCTACAATGAGCAGTTCTTC. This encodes CASSTPRDRGFSYNEQFF.

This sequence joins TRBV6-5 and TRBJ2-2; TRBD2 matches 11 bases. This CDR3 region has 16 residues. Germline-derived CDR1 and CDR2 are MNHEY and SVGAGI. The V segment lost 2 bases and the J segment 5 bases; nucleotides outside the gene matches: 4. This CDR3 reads CASSYGLAGRTGELFF. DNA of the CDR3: TGTGCCAGCAGTTACGGACTAGCGGGCCGAACCGGGGAGCTGTTTTTT.

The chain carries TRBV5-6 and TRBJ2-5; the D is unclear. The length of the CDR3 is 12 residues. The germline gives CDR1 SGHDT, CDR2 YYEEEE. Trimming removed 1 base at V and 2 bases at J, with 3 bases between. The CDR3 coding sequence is TGTGCCAGCAGCTTGAGGCAAGAGACCCAGTACTTC. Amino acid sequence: CASSLRQETQYF.

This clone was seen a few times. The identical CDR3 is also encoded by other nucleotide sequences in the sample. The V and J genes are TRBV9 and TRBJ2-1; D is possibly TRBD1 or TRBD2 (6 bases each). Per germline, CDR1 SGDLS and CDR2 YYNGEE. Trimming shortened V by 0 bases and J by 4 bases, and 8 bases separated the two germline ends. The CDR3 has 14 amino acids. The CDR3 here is CASSVAGAYNEQFF. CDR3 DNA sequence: TGTGCCAGCAGCGTAGCGGGGGCGTACAATGAGCAGTTCTTC.

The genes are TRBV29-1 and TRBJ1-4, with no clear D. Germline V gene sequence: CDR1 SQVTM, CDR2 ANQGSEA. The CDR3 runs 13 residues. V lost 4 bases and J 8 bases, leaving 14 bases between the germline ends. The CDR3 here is CSVVSPTREKLFF. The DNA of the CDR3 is TGCAGCGTTGTCAGCCCCACGAGGGAAAAACTGTTTTTT.

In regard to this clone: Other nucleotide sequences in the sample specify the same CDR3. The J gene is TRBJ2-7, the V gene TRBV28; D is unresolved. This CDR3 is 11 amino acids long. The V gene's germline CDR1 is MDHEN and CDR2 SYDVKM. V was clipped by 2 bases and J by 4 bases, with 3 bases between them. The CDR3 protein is CASSLGYEQYF. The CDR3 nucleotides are TGTGCCAGCAGTTTAGGGTACGAGCAGTACTTC.

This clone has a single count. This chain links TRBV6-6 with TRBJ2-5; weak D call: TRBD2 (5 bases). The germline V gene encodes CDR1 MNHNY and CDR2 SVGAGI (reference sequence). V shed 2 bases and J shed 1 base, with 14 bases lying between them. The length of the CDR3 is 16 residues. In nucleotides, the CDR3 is TGTGCCAGCAGTTACCTCGACACTAGGCGCCAAGAGACCCAGTACTTC. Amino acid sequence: CASSYLDTRRQETQYF.

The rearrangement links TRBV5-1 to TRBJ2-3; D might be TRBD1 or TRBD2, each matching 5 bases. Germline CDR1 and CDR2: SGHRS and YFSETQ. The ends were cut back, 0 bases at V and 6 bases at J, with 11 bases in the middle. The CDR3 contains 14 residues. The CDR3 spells CASSLAGRGDTQYF. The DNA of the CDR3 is TGCGCCAGCAGCTTGGCGGGACGTGGCGATACGCAGTATTTT.

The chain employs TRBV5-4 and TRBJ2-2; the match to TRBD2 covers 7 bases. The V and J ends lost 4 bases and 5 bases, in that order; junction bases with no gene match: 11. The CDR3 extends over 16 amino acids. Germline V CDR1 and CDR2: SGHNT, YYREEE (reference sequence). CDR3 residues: CASSPLADQGTGELFF. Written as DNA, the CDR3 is TGTGCCAGCAGCCCTCTAGCGGACCAAGGGACCGGGGAGCTGTTTTTT.

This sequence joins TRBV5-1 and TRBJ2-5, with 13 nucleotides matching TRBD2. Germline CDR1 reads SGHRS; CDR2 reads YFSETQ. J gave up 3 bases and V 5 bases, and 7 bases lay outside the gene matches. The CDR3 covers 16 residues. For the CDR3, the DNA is TGCGCCAGCAGATTCGGACTAGCGGGAGTCGAAGAGACCCAGTACTTC. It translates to CASRFGLAGVEETQYF.

CDR3 nucleotides: TGTGCCAGCAGCTTAGGGTTAGGAGATACGCAGTATTTT. Protein: CASSLGLGDTQYF. The chain joins TRBV11-2 to TRBJ2-3; D is unclear. CDR3 length equals 13 residues. Trimming cost V 1 base and J 5 bases, with 7 bases left between them. In germline, CDR1 is SGHAT, CDR2 FQNNGV.

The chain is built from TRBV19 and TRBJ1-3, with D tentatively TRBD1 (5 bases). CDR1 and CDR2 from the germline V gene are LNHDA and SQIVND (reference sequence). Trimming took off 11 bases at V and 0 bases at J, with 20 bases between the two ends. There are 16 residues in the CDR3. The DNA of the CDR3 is TGTGCCTGCTCGACAGTTTCTAAGAGCTCTGGAAACACCATATATTTT. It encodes CACSTVSKSSGNTIYF.

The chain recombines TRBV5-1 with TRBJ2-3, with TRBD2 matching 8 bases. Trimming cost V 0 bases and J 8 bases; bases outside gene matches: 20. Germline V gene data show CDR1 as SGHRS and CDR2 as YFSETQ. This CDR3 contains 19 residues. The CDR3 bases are TGCGCCAGCAGCTTGGATGCTAGCGGGCGGAAAACAGCACAGAGTACGCAGTATTTT. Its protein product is CASSLDASGRKTAQSTQYF.